The present T cell receptor beta chain was sequenced within a study of T cells in women clearing cervical HPV infection. Using immunoSEQ multiplex PCR, the repertoire was profiled, and TCRdb retains in-frame clones only, with some absent. The sample's table shows 35,000 to 45,000 clones. The CDR3 consists of 15 residues. Germline V gives CDR1 PRHDT, CDR2 FYEKMQ (reference sequence). V gave up 3 bases and J gave up 4 bases, with 14 bases separating them. Of note for this clone: Read coverage stops 3 residues before the CDR3 terminus; the germline J gene supplies the remainder.

Sequencing was done on a sample of blood buffy coat. The chain joins TRBV13 to TRBJ2-3; maybe TRBD1 (6 bases). The TCR sequence derives from a woman aged 18-70 years with a cervical HPV16 infection that either progressed to CIN3+ or cleared (not recorded which). CDR3: CASSFPPTGSDTQYF. CDR3 bases read: TGTGCCAGCAGCTTCCCTCCGACAGGATCAGATACG.